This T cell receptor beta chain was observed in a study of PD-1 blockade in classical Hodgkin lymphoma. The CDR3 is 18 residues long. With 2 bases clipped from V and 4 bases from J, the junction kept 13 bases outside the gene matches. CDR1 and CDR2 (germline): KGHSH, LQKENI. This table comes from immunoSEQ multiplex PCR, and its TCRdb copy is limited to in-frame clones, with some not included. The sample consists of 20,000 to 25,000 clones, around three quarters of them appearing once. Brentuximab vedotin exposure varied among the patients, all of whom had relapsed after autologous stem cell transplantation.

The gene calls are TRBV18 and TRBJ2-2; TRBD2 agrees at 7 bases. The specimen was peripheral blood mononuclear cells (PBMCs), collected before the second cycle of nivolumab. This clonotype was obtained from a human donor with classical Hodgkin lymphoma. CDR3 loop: CASSPNPSSGVSTGELFF. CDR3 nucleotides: TGTGCCAGCTCACCAAATCCTTCCAGCGGGGTCAGCACCGGGGAGCTGTTTTTT.